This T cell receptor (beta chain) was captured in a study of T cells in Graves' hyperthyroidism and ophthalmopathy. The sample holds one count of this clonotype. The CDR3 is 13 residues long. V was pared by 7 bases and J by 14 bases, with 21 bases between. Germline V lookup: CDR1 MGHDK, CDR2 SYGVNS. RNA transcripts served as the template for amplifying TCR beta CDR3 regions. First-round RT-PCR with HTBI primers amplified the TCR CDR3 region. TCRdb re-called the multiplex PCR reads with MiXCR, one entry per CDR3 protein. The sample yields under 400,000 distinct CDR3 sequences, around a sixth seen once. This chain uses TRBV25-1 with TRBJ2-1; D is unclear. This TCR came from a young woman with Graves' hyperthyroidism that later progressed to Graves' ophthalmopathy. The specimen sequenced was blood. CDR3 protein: CASTPSLRDQEFF. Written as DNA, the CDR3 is TGTGCCAGCACCCCGTCTCTTCGAGATCAGGAGTTCTTC.